This T cell receptor beta chain was sequenced in a study of EBV T-cell therapy then PD-1 blockade in nasopharyngeal carcinoma. V was clipped by 2 bases and J by 3 bases, with 11 bases between them. The CDR3 consists of 14 residues. The germline gives CDR1 MNHEY, CDR2 SVGAGI. This clone has only one observation. Its target is not known. Documented time point: 266 days after commencement of treatment, after nivolumab therapy. Treatment here: AdE1-LMPpoly-expanded autologous EBV-specific T-cell therapy followed by anti-PD-1 nivolumab. Some clones are missing from TCRdb's copy, which holds only in-frame ones; the method was immunoSEQ multiplex PCR. The data contain tens of thousands of clones, about 88% of them singletons.

The source was CD8+ T cells from blood, collected at roughly day 250 from a patient whose treatment included autologous EBV-specific T cells and nivolumab. The TCR was taken from a man between 40 and 49 years old with nasopharyngeal carcinoma. The chain employs TRBV6-5 and TRBJ2-7, with D perhaps matching TRBD1 (5 bases). In DNA, the CDR3 is TGTGCCAGCAGTTACGGGGCTGGAAACTACGAGCAGTACTTC. It codes for CASSYGAGNYEQYF.